This T cell receptor (beta chain) was sequenced during a study of blood T cell repertoires in COVID-19. As for the study in general: The United States, Italy and Spain supplied acute and convalescent COVID-19 samples. Nucleic acid was either cDNA or gDNA, and it came from T cells, B-cell-depleted T cells, or PBMCs.

Germline CDR1 reads SEHNR; CDR2 reads FQNEAQ (reference sequence). CDR3 length: 13 residues. With 1 base removed from V and 8 bases from J, the gap between germline ends came to 11 bases. The assay was immunoSEQ multiplex PCR, and TCRdb's table has in-frame clones only and misses some. The repertoire has around 370,000 clones, 85% to 90% of them found once; the top ten carry around 6%. This clone was recorded once. Seattle participants joined during active infection and were tracked over time. The V call is TRBV7-9, the J call TRBJ1-2; tentatively, D is TRBD1 (6 bases). This clonotype was sampled from a woman aged 45-59 years with COVID-19, enrolled during active disease. Material: peripheral blood. Here the CDR3 reads CASSLGGPRGYTF. DNA of the CDR3: TGTGCCAGCAGCTTAGGGGGGCCTCGGGGCTACACCTTC.